Shown below are 32 T cell receptor beta chains from a single sample sequenced in a study of shared clonotypes between healthy human individuals. Naive-designated CD8 cells lacked CD45RO, were positively enriched for CCR7, and omitted terminally differentiated effector memory CD45RA+ cells. Generated by immunoSEQ multiplex PCR, the TCRdb table keeps only in-frame clones and is missing some. Among some 2.1 million clones listed, about 94% were seen once. Sequenced material: naive CD8+ T cells sorted from blood. Receptors originate from a man aged 18 to 29 in good health.

This clone came up many times. The chain is built from TRBV4-1 and TRBJ2-7; D not certain. V lost 1 base and J 1 base, leaving 11 bases between the germline ends. Germline lookup yields CDR1 MGHRA and CDR2 YSYEKL. The CDR3 sequence is 15 residues long. This chain's CDR3 is CASSQVTAASYEQYF. CDR3 DNA sequence: TGCGCCAGCAGCCAAGTTACGGCAGCTTCCTACGAGCAGTACTTC.

The V and J genes are TRBV19 and TRBJ2-7; 7 positions agree with TRBD1. The germline gives CDR1 LNHDA, CDR2 SQIVND (reference sequence). This CDR3 comprises 15 residues. Losses at the gene ends were 2 bases for V and 4 bases for J; bases not matched to a gene: 8. CDR3 region: CASSIIIRGNYEQYF. The CDR3 DNA is TGTGCCAGTAGTATAATAATCAGGGGGAATTACGAGCAGTACTTC.

Comment on this clone: In the same sample, other DNA sequences code for this CDR3. The chain carries TRBV19 and TRBJ2-7; D perhaps matches TRBD2 (6 bases). Germline V gives CDR1 LNHDA, CDR2 SQIVND (reference sequence). V was trimmed by 1 base and J by 3 bases, leaving 7 bases between them. The length of the CDR3 is 13 residues. This CDR3 is CASSIGLGYEQYF. The CDR3 coding sequence is TGTGCCAGTAGTATAGGACTAGGCTACGAGCAGTACTTC.

This clone was detected only once. This specimen includes other DNA sequences encoding the same CDR3. V usage is TRBV4-1 and J usage is TRBJ2-1; no reliable D call. This CDR3 is 17 amino acids long. Germline CDR1 reads MGHRA; CDR2 reads YSYEKL. V lost 0 bases, J lost 0 bases, and 12 bases lay in between. CDR3 DNA sequence: TGCGCCAGCAGCCAAGAACCACTCCCAAGCTCCTACAATGAGCAGTTCTTC. This encodes CASSQEPLPSSYNEQFF.

Details on this clone: The same CDR3 can be traced to other DNA sequences in this sample. The rearrangement joins TRBV9 to TRBJ2-7; D unresolved. CDR1 and CDR2 (germline): SGDLS, YYNGEE. The ends were cut back, 4 bases at V and 0 bases at J, with 11 bases in the middle. The CDR3 is made up of 14 amino acids. The CDR3 sequence: CASSPGRSSYEQYF. CDR3 DNA: TGTGCCAGCAGCCCCGGACGGAGCTCCTACGAGCAGTACTTC. The variable domain in full, completed from reference TRBV9 and TRBJ2-7, reads DSGVTQTPKHLITATGQRVTLRCSPRSGDLSVYWYQQSLDQGLQFLIQYYNGEERAKGNILERFSAQQFPDLHSELNLSSLELGDSALYFCASSPGRSSYEQYFGPGTRLTVT.

The chain is built from TRBV11-2 and TRBJ1-3, with no clear D. CDR3 length: 16 residues. Deletions cut 1 base from V and 0 bases from J, with 10 bases between. Germline V CDR1 and CDR2: SGHAT, FQNNGV. The CDR3 protein is CASSLVPGTSGNTIYF. In nucleotides, the CDR3 is TGTGCCAGCAGCTTAGTTCCAGGAACCTCTGGAAACACCATATATTTT. Based on the CDR3 plus reference TRBV11-2 and TRBJ1-3, the full variable domain is EAGVAQSPRYKIIEKRQSVAFWCNPISGHATLYWYQQILGQGPKLLIQFQNNGVVDDSQLPKDRFSAERLKGVDSTLKIQPAKLEDSAVYLCASSLVPGTSGNTIYFGEGSWLTVV.

The chain carries TRBV15 and TRBJ2-1; D call uncertain. CDR1 and CDR2 from the germline V gene are LNHNV and YYDKDF (reference sequence). The V end lost 3 bases, the J end lost 9 bases, and 6 bases lay between the germline ends. The CDR3 consists of 11 residues. The CDR3 DNA sequence: TGTGCCACCAGCAGTATCGGTGAGCAGTTCTTC. It is translated as CATSSIGEQFF.

This sequence joins TRBV7-9 and TRBJ2-3, with 11 bases aligning to TRBD2. The CDR3 has 18 amino acids. V was pared by 2 bases and J by 4 bases, with 11 bases of the junction left unmatched. Germline V gene sequence: CDR1 SEHNR, CDR2 FQNEAQ (reference sequence). CDR3 sequence reads: CASSLIMPGLAESDTQYF. The CDR3 nucleotides read TGTGCCAGCAGCTTAATTATGCCGGGACTAGCGGAGTCAGATACGCAGTATTTT.

J is TRBJ2-7 and V is TRBV4-1; 10 nucleotides agree with TRBD2. Germline-derived CDR1 and CDR2 are MGHRA and YSYEKL. V lost 0 bases and J lost 4; bases outside the gene matches: 6. The CDR3 totals 16 residues. Here the CDR3 reads CASSQEAAGGPYEQYF. CDR3 DNA: TGCGCCAGCAGCCAAGAGGCAGCGGGAGGGCCTTACGAGCAGTACTTC.

A single count supports this clone. The chain combines TRBV5-8 with TRBJ2-7; TRBD2 aligns across 8 bases. V dropped 4 bases and J dropped 0; count of bases not matched to a gene: 12. Germline V lookup: CDR1 SGHTS, CDR2 YDEGEE. This CDR3 region has 17 residues. The CDR3 reads CASSLGESGRYSYEQYF. The CDR3 nucleotides are TGTGCCAGCAGCCTGGGGGAGAGCGGGAGATACTCCTACGAGCAGTACTTC.

In this sample, this clone turned up once. V gene TRBV6-1 combines with J gene TRBJ2-7; D remains unclear. The germline gives CDR1 MNHNS, CDR2 SASEGT. CDR3 length: 13 residues. The V end lost 6 bases, the J end lost 1 base, and 10 bases lay between the germline ends. CDR3 amino acids: CASRRDASYEQYF. CDR3 sequence (DNA): TGTGCCAGCAGGAGAGACGCATCCTACGAGCAGTACTTC.

The chain employs TRBV10-3 and TRBJ2-7; 9 bases fit TRBD1. From germline, CDR1 is ENHRY and CDR2 SYGVKD. The J segment lost 9 bases and the V segment lost 2 bases, leaving 8 bases of the junction unmatched. The CDR3 has 14 amino acids. The chain's CDR3 is CAISEPGTGTVQYF. As DNA, the CDR3 is TGTGCCATCAGTGAGCCGGGGACAGGGACTGTGCAGTACTTC.

V and J are TRBV7-9 and TRBJ1-1; D is ambiguous. V was pared by 7 bases and J by 4 bases, with 13 bases between. Germline loops: CDR1 SEHNR, CDR2 FQNEAQ (reference sequence). The CDR3 loop spans 13 amino acids. CDR3 bases: TGTGCCAGCATCCTAGAGGGTAGCACTGAAGCTTTCTTT. Its protein is CASILEGSTEAFF.

As for this clone: This specimen includes other DNA sequences encoding the same CDR3. The CDR3 is CASSLTAGELFF. DNA of the CDR3: TGTGCCAGCAGTCTCACAGCCGGGGAGCTGTTTTTT. The gene calls are TRBV6-5 and TRBJ2-2; D is undetermined. In germline, CDR1 is MNHEY, CDR2 SVGAGI. This CDR3 spans 12 amino acids. The V end lost 5 bases, the J end lost 6 bases, and 7 bases lay between the germline ends.

The chain couples TRBV9 to TRBJ1-2, with a tentative D call TRBD1 (5 bases). Per the germline V gene, CDR1 is SGDLS and CDR2 is YYNGEE. V was trimmed by 3 bases and J by 2 bases, leaving 11 bases between them. The length of the CDR3 is 14 residues. DNA of the CDR3: TGTGCCAGCAGCGCAGGAGGGGAAAACTATGGCTACACCTTC. This encodes CASSAGGENYGYTF.

V is TRBV19 and J is TRBJ2-7; TRBD2 matches 7 bases. Germline V lookup: CDR1 LNHDA, CDR2 SQIVND (reference sequence). The CDR3 sequence is 14 residues long. The V gene end was trimmed by 3 bases and the J gene end by 2 bases; junction bases not matched to a gene: 4. The CDR3, as DNA: TGTGCCAGTAGTATGGGCGGGGGACCCTACGAGCAGTACTTC. Its translation is CASSMGGGPYEQYF.

The J gene is TRBJ1-2, the V gene TRBV6-1, with a possible D match to TRBD1 (5 bases). V was trimmed by 10 bases and J by 4 bases, leaving 13 bases between them. Germline loops: CDR1 MNHNS, CDR2 SASEGT. CDR3 length equals 12 residues. In DNA form, the CDR3 reads TGTGCCACCTTGACAGCCCCCTATGGCTACACCTTC. Encoded protein: CATLTAPYGYTF.

Worth noting for this clone: The sample has other DNA sequences that encode this CDR3 too. The CDR3 DNA reads as TGTGCCAGCAGCTTAGAGGGCTACTACAATGAGCAGTTCTTC. Translating gives CASSLEGYYNEQFF. The chain uses TRBV7-9 and TRBJ2-1, with no clear D. The CDR3 totals 14 residues. CDR1 and CDR2 from the germline V gene are SEHNR and FQNEAQ (reference sequence). V lost 1 base, J lost 3 bases, and 7 bases lay in between.

The chain couples TRBV11-2 to TRBJ2-7, with D possibly being TRBD1 (5 bases). Between the trimmed V and J ends, which lost 3 bases and 5 bases, there was a span of 11 bases. In germline, CDR1 is SGHAT, CDR2 FQNNGV. This CDR3 is built from 13 residues. The CDR3 sequence: CASSLGSGNEQYF. CDR3 sequence (DNA): TGTGCCAGCAGCTTGGGGTCAGGGAACGAGCAGTACTTC.

The chain has TRBV5-8 and TRBJ1-1; D remains unclear. Germline CDR1 is SGHTS and CDR2 is YDEGEE. The CDR3 consists of 12 residues. V gave up 4 bases and J gave up 8 bases, with 12 bases separating them. In nucleotides, the CDR3 is TGTGCCAGCAGCCCCACAACGGCGGAAGCTTTCTTT. It encodes CASSPTTAEAFF.

This chain uses TRBV9 with TRBJ1-6; D remains ambiguous. V was clipped by 3 bases and J by 7 bases, with 5 bases between them. The CDR3 totals 12 residues. Germline loops: CDR1 SGDLS, CDR2 YYNGEE. The CDR3 region is CASSGVNSPLHF. CDR3 bases: TGTGCCAGCAGCGGGGTGAATTCACCCCTCCACTTT.

The V and J genes are TRBV9 and TRBJ2-5; TRBD1 is a possible D gene (6 bases). The germline CDR1 and CDR2 sequences are SGDLS and YYNGEE. The CDR3 consists of 20 residues. V was trimmed by 4 bases and J by 2 bases, leaving 30 bases between them. The CDR3 nucleotides read TGTGCCAGCAGCAGACACCGGGACCCAAGGGGAAAGGGGGAACAAGAGACCCAGTACTTC. It encodes CASSRHRDPRGKGEQETQYF.

The rearrangement uses TRBV2 and TRBJ1-2; the D is unclear. Germline V gene sequence: CDR1 SNHLY, CDR2 FYNNEI. This CDR3 has 14 residues. The germline V and J ends were trimmed by 3 bases and 7 bases, with 15 bases remaining between them. CDR3 nucleotides: TGTGCCAGCAGTGACCCCCGCTTACGTCTTGGCTACACCTTC. It specifies CASSDPRLRLGYTF.

V usage is TRBV6-5 and J usage is TRBJ2-7; D is perhaps TRBD1 (6 bases). The CDR3 is 14 residues long. Germline V gene lookup returns CDR1 MNHEY and CDR2 SVGAGI. V was pared by 6 bases and J by 0 bases, with 12 bases between. DNA of the CDR3: TGTGCCAGCAGACCGCAGGGGAACTCCTACGAGCAGTACTTC. This translates into CASRPQGNSYEQYF.

The CDR3 nucleotides read TGTGCCATCAGTGAGCATCCCACTTGGCCTAACTATGGCTACACCTTC. Its translation is CAISEHPTWPNYGYTF. The gene calls are TRBV10-3 and TRBJ1-2; D is ambiguous. The V end was cut by 2 bases, the J end by 0 bases, with 13 bases between. CDR3 size: 16 residues. Germline V gene data show CDR1 as ENHRY and CDR2 as SYGVKD.

This clone was seen a few times. The V call is TRBV30, the J call TRBJ1-1; D not resolved. Trimming pared 2 bases from V and 3 bases from J, leaving 19 bases between. Germline V gives CDR1 GTSNPN, CDR2 SVGIG (reference sequence). The CDR3 consists of 16 residues. CDR3 sequence (DNA): TGTGCCTGGAGTTTTACTTACTCAATTCGACACACTGAAGCTTTCTTT. It specifies CAWSFTYSIRHTEAFF.

V gene TRBV7-6 combines with J gene TRBJ1-1; D uncertain. Germline V gene data show CDR1 as SGHVS and CDR2 as FNYEAQ. There are 13 residues in the CDR3. The germline V and J ends were trimmed by 5 bases and 1 base, with 8 bases remaining between them. CDR3 DNA sequence: TGTGCCAGCAGCCCTATTGGGAACACTGAAGCTTTCTTT. Its protein product is CASSPIGNTEAFF.

The chain employs TRBV7-8 and TRBJ2-5; no clear D gene. V was cut by 9 bases and J by 4 bases, with 18 bases left in between. Germline CDR1 reads SGHVS; CDR2 reads FQNEAQ. CDR3 length: 14 residues. The CDR3 nucleotides are TGTGCCAGTCTCGGTATCGCAGCAAGAGAGACCCAGTACTTC. Protein sequence: CASLGIAARETQYF.

This clone was counted a few times. Other DNA sequences in the sample encode the same CDR3. CDR3 protein: CASSVNTGELFF. The DNA for the CDR3 is TGTGCCAGCAGCGTTAACACCGGGGAGCTGTTTTTT. This chain uses TRBV9 with TRBJ2-2; D uncertain. The V end was cut by 2 bases, the J end by 2 bases, with 1 base between. Per the germline V gene, CDR1 is SGDLS and CDR2 is YYNGEE. This CDR3 is built from 12 residues.

This clone was detected once. The V call is TRBV28, the J call TRBJ1-4, with D uncertain. The CDR3 runs to 15 residues. Trimming took off 2 bases at V and 3 bases at J, with 10 bases between the two ends. Germline CDR1 and CDR2: MDHEN and SYDVKM. CDR3 region: CASSLAETPNEKLFF. For the CDR3, the DNA is TGTGCCAGCAGTTTAGCCGAGACACCTAATGAAAAACTGTTTTTT.

CDR3 in DNA: TGTGCCAGCGGCCCTGGCGCCGAGAACACCGGGGAGCTGTTTTTT. The encoded protein is CASGPGAENTGELFF. V gene TRBV2 combines with J gene TRBJ2-2; D gene uncertain. Trimming took off 8 bases at V and 1 base at J, with 14 bases between the two ends. CDR1 and CDR2 from the germline V gene are SNHLY and FYNNEI. The CDR3 is made up of 15 amino acids.

The chain couples TRBV2 to TRBJ2-5, with TRBD2 matching 8 bases. The V and J ends lost 6 bases and 2 bases, in that order; junction bases with no gene match: 5. Per the germline V gene, CDR1 is SNHLY and CDR2 is FYNNEI. The CDR3 sequence is 14 residues long. The CDR3 sequence: CASRESGGQETQYF. The CDR3 region has the DNA TGTGCCAGCAGGGAGAGCGGGGGACAAGAGACCCAGTACTTC.